The entry below describes one T cell receptor (beta chain). The data were obtained in a study of blood T cell repertoires in COVID-19. Study in general: The study drew acute and convalescent COVID-19 samples from the United States, Italy and Spain. T cells, B-cell-depleted T cells, or PBMCs supplied cDNA or gDNA.

Methods used by the authors: How many nucleated cells were present was estimated from reference gene primer amplification. The protocol was immunoSEQ multiplex PCR, while the TCRdb copy is restricted to in-frame clones and leaves out a portion. The V and J calls and clone size were taken over from that table, and D and trimming were inferred from the DNA. The sample lists approximately 40,000 clones, more than 85% occurring once. Germline assignment: CDR1 SGHRS and CDR2 YFSETQ. This CDR3 region has 15 residues. Trimming removed 4 bases at V and 6 bases at J, with 16 bases between. The sequencing sample was made of peripheral blood. The sequence derives from a woman aged 80 or over with acute or convalescent COVID-19. The chain joins TRBV5-1 to TRBJ1-4; TRBD1 is a possible D gene (6 bases). The CDR3 is CASSPLGAGDEKLFF. CDR3 DNA: TGCGCCAGCAGCCCCCTCGGGGCAGGGGATGAAAAACTGTTTTTT.